The 23 T cell receptor beta chains below were found in one sample sequenced in a study of graft-versus-host responses after intestinal transplantation. Method: immunoSEQ multiplex PCR; TCRdb's copy keeps in-frame clones and lacks some. The sample consists of under 100,000 clones, 85% to 95% of them appearing once. Antigen specificity for these receptors is unknown. The input for sequencing was unstimulated CD8+ T cells sorted from spleen or lymph node cells, taken before transplant. The source of these receptors is a human donor who was the organ donor for an intestinal transplant.

The V and J genes are TRBV9 and TRBJ2-5; weak D call: TRBD2 (5 bases). The assigned J gene may be wrong: the sequence end matches TRBJ2-7 better. The length of the CDR3 is 16 residues. CDR1 and CDR2 (germline): SGDLS, YYNGEE. The CDR3 spells CASSANPDWQIYEQYF. CDR3 DNA: TGTGCCAGCAGCGCAAACCCGGACTGGCAGATCTACGAGCAGTACTTC.

The chain employs TRBV15 and TRBJ1-1; tentatively, D is TRBD1 (5 bases). The germline V gene has CDR1 LNHNV and CDR2 YYDKDF (reference sequence). The CDR3 sequence is 12 residues long. Trimming stripped 7 bases from V and 7 bases from J, with 13 bases between. CDR3 DNA: TGTGCCACCACCCCTTGGGGGGGTGAAGCTTTCTTT. Encoded protein: CATTPWGGEAFF.

The chain carries TRBV7-9 and TRBJ1-1, with TRBD1 as a possible D gene (5 bases). This CDR3 is 15 amino acids long. V was clipped by 2 bases and J by 5 bases, with 15 bases between them. Looked up from germline, CDR1 is SEHNR and CDR2 is FQNEAQ (reference sequence). Here the CDR3 reads CASSLLAGGRTEAFF. The DNA for the CDR3 is TGTGCCAGCAGCTTATTGGCTGGGGGGAGGACTGAAGCTTTCTTT.

This clone has only one observation. The chain recombines TRBV6-1 with TRBJ1-2; D is possibly TRBD1 (6 bases). Germline-derived CDR1 and CDR2 are MNHNS and SASEGT. V dropped 2 bases and J dropped 2 bases, with 27 bases sitting between them. This CDR3 contains 20 residues. The chain's CDR3 is CASSETRPGVLSQANYGYTF. CDR3 DNA sequence: TGTGCCAGCAGTGAAACGAGACCAGGGGTCCTCTCCCAAGCCAACTATGGCTACACCTTC.

J is TRBJ2-7 and V is TRBV19, with TRBD1 identical over 7 bases. The V and J ends lost 4 bases and 0 bases, in that order; junction bases with no gene match: 6. The CDR3 consists of 15 residues. The germline CDR1 and CDR2 sequences are LNHDA and SQIVND (reference sequence). CDR3 nucleotides: TGTGCCAGTAGTAACAACAACAGGGGCTCCTACGAGCAGTACTTC. Its protein product is CASSNNNRGSYEQYF.

The chain links TRBV6-5 to TRBJ2-1; 9 nucleotides line up with TRBD2. The CDR3 consists of 12 residues. After removal of 10 bases from V and 9 bases from J, the junction contained 7 bases not matched to a gene. CDR1 is MNHEY and CDR2 is SVGAGI in the germline V gene. For the CDR3, the DNA is TGTGCCACCGCGCGGGGGGGCCCTGAGCAGTTCTTC. Its translation is CATARGGPEQFF.

J is TRBJ1-2 and V is TRBV12-5; the D gene is possibly TRBD1 (5 bases). Deletions cut 6 bases from V and 8 bases from J, with 16 bases between. The CDR3 totals 13 residues. Germline-derived CDR1 and CDR2 are LGHNT and FRNRAP. DNA for the CDR3: TGTGCTAGTGGCCCGGACACTGCGGACGGCTACACCTTC. It translates to CASGPDTADGYTF.

The chain links TRBV4-2 to TRBJ1-5; 7 bases agree with TRBD1. The CDR3 length is 15 residues. The junction had 3 bases not matched to a gene; V was cut back by 0 bases and J by 4 bases. Germline V gives CDR1 LGHNA, CDR2 YNFKEQ. The CDR3 DNA sequence: TGTGCCAGCAGCCAAGAGGGACAGACGAATCAGCCCCAGCATTTT. Its translation: CASSQEGQTNQPQHF.

The rearrangement links TRBV29-1 to TRBJ1-5; D uncertain. The CDR3 contains 12 residues. V was pared by 3 bases and J by 12 bases, with 15 bases between. Germline CDR1 reads SQVTM; CDR2 reads ANQGSEA. This CDR3 is CSVDSSEGLQHF. DNA for the CDR3: TGCAGCGTTGACTCCAGTGAGGGCCTCCAGCATTTT.

This clone has only a few counts. The chain employs TRBV5-8 and TRBJ1-1; no firm D call. The CDR3 totals 14 residues. In germline, CDR1 is SGHTS, CDR2 YDEGEE. The ends were cut back, 0 bases at V and 2 bases at J, with 8 bases in the middle. CDR3 bases: TGTGCCAGCAGCTTGGCCGGGTTTAACACTGAAGCTTTCTTT. Residues: CASSLAGFNTEAFF.

This rearrangement joins TRBV13 to TRBJ2-3; 13 bases line up with TRBD2. Germline loops: CDR1 PRHDT, CDR2 FYEKMQ (reference sequence). CDR3 length: 14 residues. Trimming took 5 bases from V and 14 from J; bases not matched to a gene: 10. The CDR3 is CASSPRTSGGGGYF. CDR3 bases: TGTGCCAGCAGCCCTCGGACTAGCGGGGGCGGGGGGTATTTT.

This sequence joins TRBV5-6 and TRBJ2-1; D perhaps matches TRBD1 (6 bases). Germline CDR1 SGHDT, CDR2 YYEEEE. The length of the CDR3 is 17 residues. Trimming pared 3 bases from V and 4 bases from J, leaving 20 bases between. CDR3 nucleotides: TGTGCCAGCAGCTCGCTCAGCGGTACAGGGCCGTACAATGAGCAGTTCTTC. It codes for CASSSLSGTGPYNEQFF.

The gene calls are TRBV7-2 and TRBJ1-1; no definite D call. Trimming removed 5 bases at V and 7 bases at J, with 11 bases between. The CDR3 is made up of 12 amino acids. Germline V gives CDR1 SGHTA, CDR2 FQGNSA. The CDR3 loop is CASSPDSHEAFF. The CDR3, as DNA: TGTGCCAGCAGCCCCGATTCACATGAAGCTTTCTTT.

This sequence joins TRBV19 and TRBJ2-3; 8 bases line up with TRBD2. The CDR3 loop spans 15 amino acids. Unmatched junction bases numbered 8, after V lost 3 bases and J lost 6 bases. Per the germline V gene, CDR1 is LNHDA and CDR2 is SQIVND (reference sequence). CDR3 coding DNA: TGTGCCAGTAGTATTAGCGGGACACGCGGGGATACGCAGTATTTT. Its protein is CASSISGTRGDTQYF.

The chain is built from TRBV6-4 and TRBJ1-5; TRBD1 agrees at 9 bases. Per the germline V gene, CDR1 is MRHNA and CDR2 is SNTAGT. The ends lost 11 bases at V and 1 base at J; junction bases unmatched: 18. CDR3 size: 18 residues. The CDR3 DNA reads as TGTGCCCCCCGATTTTGCCCCGGGACAGGGTGGAGCAATCAGCCCCAGCATTTT. The encoded protein is CAPRFCPGTGWSNQPQHF.

The V gene is TRBV28, the J gene TRBJ2-7; D is perhaps TRBD1 (5 bases). Trimming cost V 2 bases and J 2 bases, with 13 bases left between them. The V gene's germline CDR1 is MDHEN and CDR2 SYDVKM. The CDR3 length is 15 residues. As DNA, the CDR3 is TGTGCCAGCAGTTTAATGACAGTACAACCCTACGAGCAGTACTTC. It is translated as CASSLMTVQPYEQYF.

The V call is TRBV27, the J call TRBJ2-1; possibly TRBD2 for D (5 bases). Germline assignment: CDR1 MNHEY and CDR2 SMNVEV (reference sequence). This CDR3 is 12 amino acids long. V shed 5 bases and J shed 12 bases, with 14 bases lying between them. CDR3 sequence (DNA): TGTGCCAGCAGTCCTACTAGATCGGGGCAGTTCTTC. Translation gives CASSPTRSGQFF.

This chain links TRBV7-3 with TRBJ2-3, with TRBD2 matching over 9 bases. Germline CDR1 and CDR2: SGHTA and FQGTGA. V gave up 3 bases and J gave up 11 bases; unmatched junction bases: 6. The CDR3 is made up of 13 amino acids. The CDR3 bases are TGTGCCAGCAGCTTCGGAAGGACTAGCGAGCAGTATTTT. Translated: CASSFGRTSEQYF. Full variable domain (rest looked up from reference TRBV7-3 and TRBJ2-3): GAGVSQTPSNKVTEKGKYVELRCDPISGHTALYWYRQSLGQGPEFLIYFQGTGAADDSGLPNDRFFAVRPEGSVSTLKIQRTERGDSAVYLCASSFGRTSEQYFGPGTRLTVL.

This sequence joins TRBV30 and TRBJ2-5, with D tentatively TRBD2 (5 bases). The CDR3 has 16 amino acids. The germline V and J ends were trimmed by 3 bases and 0 bases, with 17 bases remaining between them. Germline V CDR1 and CDR2: GTSNPN, SVGIG (reference sequence). The CDR3 nucleotides read TGTGCCTGGAGCGGGGTTCGGTCGCAGAACCAAGAGACCCAGTACTTC. Its protein is CAWSGVRSQNQETQYF. Drawing the rest from reference TRBV30 and TRBJ2-5, the complete variable domain is SQTIHQWPATLVQPVGSPLSLECTVEGTSNPNLYWYRQAAGRGLQLLFYSVGIGQISSEVPQNLSASRPQDRQFILSSKKLLLSDSGFYLCAWSGVRSQNQETQYFGPGTRLLVL.

The chain is built from TRBV27 and TRBJ2-7, with unresolved D. The CDR3 covers 11 residues. The V end was cut by 2 bases, the J end by 5 bases, with 4 bases between. Germline V gives CDR1 MNHEY, CDR2 SMNVEV (reference sequence). CDR3 amino acids: CASSLGHEQYF. The CDR3 region has the DNA TGTGCCAGCAGTTTAGGCCACGAGCAGTACTTC.

V and J are TRBV6-1 and TRBJ2-7; 10 bases agree with TRBD2. This CDR3 is 15 amino acids long. V shed 2 bases, J shed 5 bases, and the junction held 6 bases outside the gene matches. The germline V gene has CDR1 MNHNS and CDR2 SASEGT. This CDR3 reads CASSELAGGNDEQYF. CDR3 nucleotide sequence: TGTGCCAGCAGTGAATTAGCGGGAGGAAACGACGAGCAGTACTTC.

The chain combines TRBV27 with TRBJ2-3; the D gene is possibly TRBD2 (7 bases). The V end was cut by 5 bases, the J end by 0 bases, with 27 bases between. This CDR3 is 20 amino acids long. Germline V gene lookup returns CDR1 MNHEY and CDR2 SMNVEV (reference sequence). This chain's CDR3 is CASSPWGLAERESSTDTQYF. The CDR3 DNA reads as TGTGCCAGCAGTCCGTGGGGGCTAGCGGAGAGAGAATCCAGCACAGATACGCAGTATTTT.

V gene TRBV5-8 combines with J gene TRBJ1-5, with D unresolved. V lost 0 bases and J lost 5, with 9 bases in between. From germline, CDR1 is SGHTS and CDR2 YDEGEE. The CDR3 loop spans 14 amino acids. The CDR3: CASSLANRYQPQHF. Written as DNA, the CDR3 is TGTGCCAGCAGCTTGGCCAATAGATATCAGCCCCAGCATTTT.